These 21 T cell receptor beta chains originate from one sample sequenced in a study of shared clonotypes between healthy human individuals. Produced via immunoSEQ multiplex PCR; TCRdb's table is partial and in-frame only. The sample has some 740,000 clones, 90% to 95% seen once. CD45RO-negative, CCR7-positively selected cells formed the naive CD8 fraction, excluding terminally differentiated effector memory CD45RA+ cells. The source material was naive CD8+ T cells sorted from blood. These receptors all come from a man aged 30-40 years in good health.

V is TRBV5-1 and J is TRBJ2-1, with D possibly matching TRBD2 (6 bases). Between the trimmed V and J ends, which lost 2 bases and 4 bases, there was a span of 13 bases. Looked up from germline, CDR1 is SGHRS and CDR2 is YFSETQ. The length of the CDR3 is 15 residues. CDR3 amino acids: CASSLVSGTYNEQFF. CDR3 sequence (DNA): TGCGCCAGCAGCTTAGTCTCCGGGACTTACAATGAGCAGTTCTTC.

This clone was seen only once. This may arise from a read error, as a much more abundant clone is one base away. The CDR3 spells CASGSSYEQYF. The CDR3 DNA sequence: TGTGCCAGCGGGAGCTCCTACGAGCAGTACTTC. The V gene is TRBV6-5, the J gene TRBJ2-7, with D maybe TRBD2 (5 bases). Trimming removed 8 bases from V and 0 bases from J, with 5 bases in between. Germline CDR1 reads MNHEY; CDR2 reads SVGAGI. This CDR3 contains 11 residues.

The chain uses TRBV7-8 and TRBJ2-5; the D is unclear. The CDR3 spans 11 residues. Per germline, CDR1 SGHVS and CDR2 FQNEAQ. Trimming took 2 bases from V and 7 from J, leaving 5 bases between them. This chain's CDR3 is CASSLMGTQYF. The DNA of the CDR3 is TGTGCCAGCAGCTTAATGGGGACCCAGTACTTC.

The genes are TRBV29-1 and TRBJ2-2; D not resolved. V was pared by 4 bases and J by 0 bases, with 9 bases between. This CDR3 contains 14 residues. Per germline, CDR1 SQVTM and CDR2 ANQGSEA. The CDR3: CSVVHTTNTGELFF. CDR3 sequence (DNA): TGCAGCGTTGTACATACTACGAACACCGGGGAGCTGTTTTTT.

The chain is built from TRBV4-2 and TRBJ1-1; TRBD1 might be the D (6 bases). CDR1 is LGHNA and CDR2 is YNFKEQ in the germline V gene. This CDR3 has 14 amino acids. V was shortened by 7 bases and J by 2 bases, with 14 bases between the two germline ends. The CDR3 spells CASIPRDTNTEAFF. CDR3 DNA sequence: TGTGCCAGCATCCCTCGGGACACAAACACTGAAGCTTTCTTT.

The rearrangement uses TRBV6-6 and TRBJ2-1, with D possibly TRBD2 on 5 matching bases. V lost 0 bases to trimming and J lost 6 bases, with 12 bases between them. Per the germline V gene, CDR1 is MNHNY and CDR2 is SVGAGI (reference sequence). The CDR3 is made up of 15 amino acids. This chain's CDR3 is CASSYSLVPLNEQFF. CDR3 DNA: TGTGCCAGCAGTTACTCACTAGTCCCGCTCAATGAGCAGTTCTTC.

The rearrangement joins TRBV9 to TRBJ2-1; 7 nucleotides match TRBD2. Germline-derived CDR1 and CDR2 are SGDLS and YYNGEE. V shed 1 base and J 10 bases; nucleotides not matched to a gene: 11. The length of the CDR3 is 15 residues. The chain's CDR3 is CASSVSPSGSREQFF. DNA of the CDR3: TGTGCCAGCAGCGTATCCCCTAGCGGATCTCGGGAGCAGTTCTTC.

On this clone: Other DNA sequences in the sample encode the same CDR3. The chain is built from TRBV15 and TRBJ2-1; 7 bases match TRBD1. J was trimmed by 9 bases and V by 4 bases; bases with no gene match: 3. The CDR3 is made up of 12 amino acids. CDR1 LNHNV and CDR2 YYDKDF come from the germline V gene (reference sequence). CDR3: CATSTTGVEQFF. The CDR3 bases are TGTGCCACCAGCACCACAGGGGTTGAGCAGTTCTTC.

The chain joins TRBV5-6 to TRBJ1-2; D call uncertain. CDR1 is SGHDT, CDR2 YYEEEE, per germline. V was trimmed by 4 bases and J by 2 bases, leaving 15 bases between them. The CDR3 runs 15 residues. In nucleotides, the CDR3 is TGTGCCAGCAGCCCCTCGACACCCGACAACTATGGCTACACCTTC. Protein sequence: CASSPSTPDNYGYTF.

The gene calls are TRBV27 and TRBJ2-1, with 14 nucleotides matching TRBD2. Unmatched junction bases numbered 9, after V lost 5 bases and J lost 6 bases. The length of the CDR3 is 17 residues. Germline CDR1 is MNHEY and CDR2 is SMNVEV (reference sequence). The CDR3 nucleotides read TGTGCCAGCAGTGCCGGGACTAGCGGGAGCGCTGGCAATGAGCAGTTCTTC. Its protein product is CASSAGTSGSAGNEQFF.

The J gene is TRBJ2-7, the V gene TRBV7-2; D perhaps matches TRBD2 (5 bases). The germline CDR1 and CDR2 sequences are SGHTA and FQGNSA. This CDR3 is built from 15 residues. Trimming removed 4 bases at V and 6 bases at J, with 19 bases between. CDR3 nucleotide sequence: TGTGCCAGCAGCTCCGGGCGGGTAGGCCCCGGCGAGCAGTACTTC. Encoded protein: CASSSGRVGPGEQYF.

The chain combines TRBV29-1 with TRBJ2-3; D is uncertain. Germline V gives CDR1 SQVTM, CDR2 ANQGSEA. The CDR3 consists of 15 residues. The V end was cut by 3 bases, the J end by 1 base, with 14 bases between. The CDR3 reads CSVDYVGLGTDTQYF. The DNA of the CDR3 is TGCAGCGTTGATTACGTCGGCCTGGGCACAGATACGCAGTATTTT.

The V and J genes are TRBV30 and TRBJ2-1, with 9 bases lining up with TRBD2. The CDR3 spans 15 residues. V dropped 0 bases and J dropped 13; count of bases not matched to a gene: 13. CDR1 is GTSNPN, CDR2 SVGIG, per germline (reference sequence). The CDR3 coding sequence is TGTGCCTGGAGTGTAGGGGGCGGGAGGGCCACCGAACAGTTCTTC. Amino acids: CAWSVGGGRATEQFF. The whole variable domain, filled in from reference TRBV30 and TRBJ2-1, reads SQTIHQWPATLVQPVGSPLSLECTVEGTSNPNLYWYRQAAGRGLQLLFYSVGIGQISSEVPQNLSASRPQDRQFILSSKKLLLSDSGFYLCAWSVGGGRATEQFFGPGTRLTVL.

This chain links TRBV5-4 with TRBJ2-3; TRBD2 matches 10 bases. CDR3 length: 18 residues. J lost 5 bases, V lost 6 bases, and 18 bases had no gene match. The germline V gene has CDR1 SGHNT and CDR2 YYREEE (reference sequence). CDR3 bases: TGTGCCAGCACTAACGGGGCTAGCGGGAGTGTGCGAAAAGATACGCAGTATTTT. Protein: CASTNGASGSVRKDTQYF.

The chain is built from TRBV28 and TRBJ2-3; 14 nucleotides agree with TRBD2. CDR3 length equals 17 residues. Trimming removed 6 bases from V and 0 bases from J; junction bases left unmatched: 5. Germline V gene data show CDR1 as MDHEN and CDR2 as SYDVKM. The CDR3 sequence is CASSRGTSGRSTDTQYF. The CDR3 nucleotides are TGTGCCAGCAGCCGTGGGACTAGCGGGAGAAGCACAGATACGCAGTATTTT. Full variable domain (rest looked up from reference TRBV28 and TRBJ2-3): DVKVTQSSRYLVKRTGEKVFLECVQDMDHENMFWYRQDPGLGLRLIYFSYDVKMKEKGDIPEGYSVSREKKERFSLILESASTNQTSMYLCASSRGTSGRSTDTQYFGPGTRLTVL.

The chain is built from TRBV5-1 and TRBJ2-7, with D possibly matching TRBD1 (5 bases). CDR1 SGHRS and CDR2 YFSETQ come from the germline V gene. Trimming pared 4 bases from V and 1 base from J, leaving 12 bases between. The CDR3 is 14 amino acids. The CDR3 reads CASSPTQGSYEQYF. The CDR3 bases are TGCGCCAGCAGCCCCACCCAGGGTTCCTACGAGCAGTACTTC.

This sequence joins TRBV27 and TRBJ2-1; 7 bases fit TRBD2. Germline V gene data show CDR1 as MNHEY and CDR2 as SMNVEV (reference sequence). The CDR3 is 15 residues long. With 9 bases clipped from V and 9 bases from J, the junction kept 17 bases outside the gene matches. CDR3 sequence: CASAIFGGEGGEQFF. CDR3 coding DNA: TGTGCCAGTGCAATCTTTGGGGGGGAGGGCGGTGAGCAGTTCTTC.

This clone was found once. The J gene is TRBJ2-1, the V gene TRBV5-6, with a tentative D call TRBD1 (5 bases). Trimming left V 0 bases short and J 5 bases short, with 18 bases between. Germline CDR1 and CDR2: SGHDT and YYEEEE. The CDR3 extends over 17 amino acids. The CDR3 loop is CASSLGLGPPTNNEQFF. CDR3 bases: TGTGCCAGCAGCTTGGGGCTGGGGCCACCTACTAACAATGAGCAGTTCTTC.

The chain couples TRBV11-2 to TRBJ2-1, with 7 bases matching TRBD2. The CDR3 length is 15 residues. Germline values: CDR1 SGHAT, CDR2 FQNNGV. Germline trimming cut 2 bases from V and 5 bases from J; bases unmatched to any gene: 6. CDR3 amino acids: CASSLLRDYNNEQFF. CDR3 in DNA: TGTGCCAGCAGCTTACTCCGGGACTATAACAATGAGCAGTTCTTC.

The chain has TRBV5-1 and TRBJ2-7, with TRBD1 matching over 8 bases. This CDR3 has 18 residues. Germline assignment: CDR1 SGHRS and CDR2 YFSETQ. V gave up 0 bases and J gave up 3 bases; unmatched junction bases: 14. The CDR3 sequence is CASSLVVEGTGANYEQYF. The CDR3 DNA reads TGCGCCAGCAGCTTGGTCGTCGAGGGGACAGGTGCTAACTACGAGCAGTACTTC. Together with reference TRBV5-1 and TRBJ2-7, the CDR3 gives the full variable domain: KAGVTQTPRYLIKTRGQQVTLSCSPISGHRSVSWYQQTPGQGLQFLFEYFSETQRNKGNFPGRFSGRQFSNSRSEMNVSTLELGDSALYLCASSLVVEGTGANYEQYFGPGTRLTVT.

The V call is TRBV28, the J call TRBJ2-7; maybe TRBD2 (6 bases). With 6 bases removed from V and 6 bases from J, the gap between germline ends came to 18 bases. Per germline, CDR1 MDHEN and CDR2 SYDVKM. The CDR3 runs 14 residues. The CDR3 bases are TGTGCCAGCAGCTTGTCTGGCGGGATGAGCGAGCAGTACTTC. Protein: CASSLSGGMSEQYF.